The source of this T cell receptor (beta chain) is a study of T-cell reconstitution after alpha-beta-depleted transplantation in children. The study's findings and limits: The high TCRbeta diversity at day 60 in some patients came from surviving recipient T cells and thymic progenitors. Two months or so post-transplant, alpha-beta T cells reportedly derived from several hundred expanded graft clones. The authors attributed T-cell counts and diversity one year after transplant mostly to newly produced T cells.

In its sample, this clonotype was seen a few times. The antigen remains undetermined. The CDR3 has 14 residues. The germline V gene has CDR1 LGHNA and CDR2 YSLEER. The V gene lost 0 bases and the J gene lost 3 bases, with 9 bases spanning the gap. Researchers prepared the TCRbeta library using unique molecular identifiers, the study reports. TCRdb re-called the PCR reads with MiXCR, one entry per CDR3 protein. There are more than 400,000 distinct CDR3 sequences in the sample; approximately 10% occur only once, and 14% lies in the top ten. This TCR was recovered from a female patient between 2 and 15 years old who had a stem cell transplant for aplastic anemia, so the T cells may come from the graft donor. The sequencing here drew on PBMCs, mostly from graft donor cells, taken 180 days after TCRalphabeta/CD19-depleted stem cell transplant. This chain joins TRBV4-3 and TRBJ2-7; no definite D call. The CDR3 bases are TGCGCCAGCAGCCAAGACTTCGGAAACTACGAGCAGTACTTC. It translates to CASSQDFGNYEQYF.